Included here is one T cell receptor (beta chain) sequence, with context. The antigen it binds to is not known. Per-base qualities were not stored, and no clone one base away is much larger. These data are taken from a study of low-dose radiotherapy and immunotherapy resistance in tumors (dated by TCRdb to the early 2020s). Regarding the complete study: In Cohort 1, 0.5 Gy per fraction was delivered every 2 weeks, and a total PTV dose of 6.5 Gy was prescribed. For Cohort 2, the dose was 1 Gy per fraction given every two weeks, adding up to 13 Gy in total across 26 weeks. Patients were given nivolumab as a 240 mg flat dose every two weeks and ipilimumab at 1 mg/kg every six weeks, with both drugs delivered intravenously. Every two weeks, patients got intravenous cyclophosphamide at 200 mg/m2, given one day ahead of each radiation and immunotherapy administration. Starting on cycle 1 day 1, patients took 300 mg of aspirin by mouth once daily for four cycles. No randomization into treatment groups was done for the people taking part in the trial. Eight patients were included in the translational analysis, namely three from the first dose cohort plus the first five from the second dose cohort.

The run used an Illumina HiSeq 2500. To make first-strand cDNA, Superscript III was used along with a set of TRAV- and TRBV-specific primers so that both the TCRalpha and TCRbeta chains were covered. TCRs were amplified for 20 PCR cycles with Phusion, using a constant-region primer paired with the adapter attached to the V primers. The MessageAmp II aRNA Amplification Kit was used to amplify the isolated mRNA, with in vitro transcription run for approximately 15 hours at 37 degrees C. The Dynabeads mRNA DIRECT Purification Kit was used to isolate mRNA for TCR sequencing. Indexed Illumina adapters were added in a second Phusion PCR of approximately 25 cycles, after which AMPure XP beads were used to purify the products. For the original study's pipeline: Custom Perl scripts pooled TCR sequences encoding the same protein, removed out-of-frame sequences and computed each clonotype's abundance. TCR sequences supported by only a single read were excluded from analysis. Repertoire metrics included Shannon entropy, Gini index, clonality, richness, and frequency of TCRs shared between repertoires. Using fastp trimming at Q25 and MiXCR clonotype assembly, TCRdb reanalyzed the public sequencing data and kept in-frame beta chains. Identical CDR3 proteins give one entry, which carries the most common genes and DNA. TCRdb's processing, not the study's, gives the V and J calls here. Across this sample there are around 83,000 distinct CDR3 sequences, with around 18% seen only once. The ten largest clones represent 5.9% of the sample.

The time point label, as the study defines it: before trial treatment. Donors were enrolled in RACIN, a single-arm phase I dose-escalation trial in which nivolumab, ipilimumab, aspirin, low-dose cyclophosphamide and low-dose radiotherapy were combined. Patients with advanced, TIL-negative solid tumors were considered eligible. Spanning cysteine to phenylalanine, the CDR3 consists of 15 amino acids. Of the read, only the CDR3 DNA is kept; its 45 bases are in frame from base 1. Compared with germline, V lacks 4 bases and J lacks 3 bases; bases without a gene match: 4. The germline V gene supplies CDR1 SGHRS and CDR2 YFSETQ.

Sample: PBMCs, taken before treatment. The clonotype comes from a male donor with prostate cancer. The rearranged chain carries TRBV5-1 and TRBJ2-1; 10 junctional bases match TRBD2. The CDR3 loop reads CASSASGSLYNEQFF. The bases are TGCGCCAGCAGCGCTAGCGGGAGTCTCTACAATGAGCAGTTCTTC.